The present entry profiles one T cell receptor beta chain with its context. Antigen unknown. This entry belongs to a study of blood T cells in healthy people across ages. Overall study findings and caveats: Shifts in expanded clonotypes may have been confounded by donor CMV status, which was unknown. Older individuals had lower TCR beta diversity per million T cells (the decline was roughly linear).

CDR3 length equals 14 residues. V was clipped by 0 bases and J by 3 bases, with 11 bases between them. Germline CDR1 and CDR2: GTSNPN and SVGIG (reference sequence). PCR was performed a second time for roughly 7 to 11 cycles using a sample-barcoded 5' primer and a J-beta primer mix. TCRdb called the 5' RACE reads again in MiXCR, with one record for every CDR3 protein. This table holds 650,000 to 1,000,000 distinct CDR3 sequences, around 36% found once. The amount of total RNA extracted per sample was at least 5 micrograms. The clonotype was recovered from a man younger than 35 in good health. The chain uses TRBV30 and TRBJ1-1; D remains ambiguous. Material for sequencing was blood. The chain's CDR3 is CAWSVEPGYTEAFF. The CDR3 DNA reads TGTGCCTGGAGTGTTGAGCCTGGGTACACTGAAGCTTTCTTT.